This entry lists 5 T cell receptor beta chains sequenced from one sample in a study of identical twins. One entry per CDR3 protein results from TCRdb running MiXCR on the 5' RACE reads. Here the sample spans approximately 690,000 distinct CDR3 sequences, roughly 6% being singletons. The specimen sequenced was naive T cells sorted from blood. All receptors come from a man aged 18 to 35 in good health.

This clonotype occurred many times. This chain's CDR3 is CSARDRTGFNTGELFF. CDR3 coding DNA: TGCAGTGCTAGAGACCGGACAGGGTTCAACACCGGGGAGCTGTTTTTT. The chain links TRBV20-1 to TRBJ2-2; 8 bases align to TRBD1. The CDR3 is made up of 16 amino acids. Germline V CDR1 and CDR2: DFQATT, SNEGSKA (reference sequence). Germline trimming cut 0 bases from V and 2 bases from J; bases unmatched to any gene: 5.

The chain has TRBV7-2 and TRBJ2-3; tentative D call: TRBD1 (6 bases). This CDR3 is built from 15 residues. Between the trimmed V and J ends, which lost 2 bases and 2 bases, there was a span of 11 bases. Germline assignment: CDR1 SGHTA and CDR2 FQGNSA. The CDR3 here is CASSLQGTFTDTQYF. In DNA form, the CDR3 reads TGTGCCAGCAGCTTACAGGGGACCTTCACAGATACGCAGTATTTT.

The chain carries TRBV18 and TRBJ2-1; D gene ambiguous. Germline loops: CDR1 KGHSH, CDR2 LQKENI. The CDR3 has 12 amino acids. The V end lost 4 bases, the J end lost 6 bases, and 7 bases lay between the germline ends. The DNA for the CDR3 is TGTGCCAGCTCACAACTATTCAATGAGCAGTTCTTC. Amino acids: CASSQLFNEQFF.

V is TRBV11-2 and J is TRBJ2-1; unclear D gene. V shed 5 bases and J shed 8 bases, with 31 bases lying between them. CDR1 SGHAT and CDR2 FQNNGV come from the germline V gene. The CDR3 sequence is 19 residues long. The CDR3 spells CASSPSHLLRRPPGDEQFF. The CDR3 DNA reads TGTGCCAGCAGCCCATCGCACTTACTGAGGCGGCCCCCCGGCGATGAGCAGTTCTTC.

There are a few counts of this clonotype. The chain joins TRBV19 to TRBJ2-1; 7 bases fit TRBD2. This CDR3 comprises 15 residues. Germline-derived CDR1 and CDR2 are LNHDA and SQIVND (reference sequence). V shed 3 bases, J shed 6 bases, and the junction held 8 bases outside the gene matches. The CDR3: CASSMGLGGGNEQFF. The DNA for the CDR3 is TGTGCCAGTAGTATGGGTTTGGGGGGGGGCAATGAGCAGTTCTTC.